Below, 18 T cell receptor beta chains from the same sample are listed, as sequenced in a study of shared clonotypes between healthy human individuals. Terminally differentiated effector memory CD45RA+ cells were left out of the naive CD8 fraction, which was CD45RO-negative and positively selected for CCR7. Data came from immunoSEQ multiplex PCR; TCRdb stores just in-frame clones and leaves some out. The table has 2 million to 2.5 million clones, 93% seen once. The specimen was naive CD8+ T cells from PBMCs. These receptor sequences come from a man between 18 and 35 years old in good health. Some clones in this sample may be carry-over from other donors' samples.

V and J are TRBV9 and TRBJ2-1, with 7 nucleotides matching TRBD2. The CDR3 is made up of 15 amino acids. Germline V gene lookup returns CDR1 SGDLS and CDR2 YYNGEE. J gave up 7 bases and V 2 bases, and 9 bases lay outside the gene matches. CDR3 coding DNA: TGTGCCAGCAGCGTCGAGGGAGGGGTGAAAAATGAGCAGTTCTTC. Translating it yields CASSVEGGVKNEQFF.

The rearrangement uses TRBV7-2 and TRBJ2-1; the match to TRBD2 covers 9 bases. Germline-derived CDR1 and CDR2 are SGHTA and FQGNSA. Trimming took 4 bases from V and 3 from J; bases not matched to a gene: 10. This CDR3 region has 17 residues. The CDR3 spells CASSSNLAGEGYNEQFF. The CDR3, as DNA: TGTGCCAGCAGCTCGAACTTAGCGGGAGAGGGCTACAATGAGCAGTTCTTC.

This chain connects TRBV6-4 to TRBJ2-7, with unresolved D. This CDR3 contains 11 residues. The V gene's germline CDR1 is MRHNA and CDR2 SNTAGT. The V and J ends lost 4 bases and 3 bases respectively, with 4 bases between them. The CDR3 loop reads CASSGIYEQYF. DNA of the CDR3: TGTGCCAGCAGTGGCATCTACGAGCAGTACTTC.

This clone was detected only once. V gene TRBV6-5 combines with J gene TRBJ2-7; 7 bases align to TRBD2. With 0 bases clipped from V and 3 bases from J, the junction kept 8 bases outside the gene matches. The germline V gene encodes CDR1 MNHEY and CDR2 SVGAGI. The CDR3 length is 16 residues. CDR3: CASSYSGGQILYEQYF. The DNA for the CDR3 is TGTGCCAGCAGTTACTCGGGAGGGCAAATCCTCTACGAGCAGTACTTC.

The V call is TRBV7-9, the J call TRBJ1-4, with TRBD1 identical over 8 bases. The V segment lost 4 bases and the J segment 8 bases; nucleotides outside the gene matches: 12. This CDR3 comprises 16 residues. The germline gives CDR1 SEHNR, CDR2 FQNEAQ (reference sequence). CDR3 in amino acids: CASSSNLGQGKEKLFF. In DNA, the CDR3 is TGTGCCAGCAGCTCAAATCTCGGACAGGGAAAGGAAAAACTGTTTTTT.

This chain connects TRBV5-6 to TRBJ2-3; D remains unclear. Trimming removed 2 bases at V and 3 bases at J, with 10 bases between. The CDR3 extends over 14 amino acids. Per germline, CDR1 SGHDT and CDR2 YYEEEE. CDR3 nucleotides: TGTGCCAGCAGCTTTGGGGTTGGGACAGATACGCAGTATTTT. Translating gives CASSFGVGTDTQYF.

This clone was seen just once. The rearrangement joins TRBV9 to TRBJ2-3; 9 nucleotides line up with TRBD2. The V and J ends lost 0 bases and 6 bases, in that order; junction bases with no gene match: 11. Germline V lookup: CDR1 SGDLS, CDR2 YYNGEE. The CDR3 is 17 residues long. The DNA of the CDR3 is TGTGCCAGCAGCGTAGAAGGAGGGATAGCGGGAGTTGATACGCAGTATTTT. Protein product: CASSVEGGIAGVDTQYF.

This clone was picked up one time. The chain couples TRBV27 to TRBJ2-1, with D perhaps matching TRBD1 (6 bases). This CDR3 region has 14 residues. Germline lookup yields CDR1 MNHEY and CDR2 SMNVEV (reference sequence). The V gene lost 5 bases and the J gene lost 10 bases, with 18 bases spanning the gap. This CDR3 reads CASSPANREWEQFF. The CDR3 nucleotides read TGTGCCAGCAGTCCAGCAAACAGGGAATGGGAGCAGTTCTTC.

The chain links TRBV2 to TRBJ2-7; maybe TRBD2 (6 bases). The germline V gene encodes CDR1 SNHLY and CDR2 FYNNEI. This CDR3 contains 16 residues. Trimming cost V 6 bases and J 2 bases, with 20 bases left between them. CDR3 sequence: CASSAPWRAETYEQYF. In DNA form, the CDR3 reads TGTGCCAGCAGCGCCCCTTGGAGGGCAGAGACCTACGAGCAGTACTTC.

This clone appeared once. CDR3 amino acids: CASSSRRLYRGRVEKLFF. The CDR3 DNA reads as TGTGCCAGCAGTTCCCGCCGACTTTATAGGGGGCGGGTGGAAAAACTGTTTTTT. The chain uses TRBV28 and TRBJ1-4; TRBD1 aligns across 7 bases. The CDR3 has 18 residues. CDR1 is MDHEN and CDR2 is SYDVKM in the germline V gene. Losses at the gene ends were 4 bases for V and 8 bases for J; bases not matched to a gene: 19. Drawing the rest from reference TRBV28 and TRBJ1-4, the complete variable domain is DVKVTQSSRYLVKRTGEKVFLECVQDMDHENMFWYRQDPGLGLRLIYFSYDVKMKEKGDIPEGYSVSREKKERFSLILESASTNQTSMYLCASSSRRLYRGRVEKLFFGSGTQLSVL.

This chain links TRBV15 with TRBJ1-4; 7 nucleotides match TRBD1. Germline assignment: CDR1 LNHNV and CDR2 YYDKDF (reference sequence). Trimming removed 8 bases from V and 8 bases from J; junction bases left unmatched: 8. The CDR3 has 13 amino acids. CDR3 sequence: CATEDRVREKLFF. The CDR3 region has the DNA TGTGCCACCGAAGACAGGGTTCGGGAAAAACTGTTTTTT.

In nucleotides, the CDR3 is TGTGCCAGCAGTTCGGATGTCGCCCGGAACACTGAAGCTTTCTTT. Its protein is CASSSDVARNTEAFF. The rearrangement joins TRBV27 to TRBJ1-1; D gene unclear. From germline, CDR1 is MNHEY and CDR2 SMNVEV (reference sequence). V shed 4 bases and J shed 1 base, with 13 bases lying between them. The CDR3 totals 15 residues.

The chain combines TRBV9 with TRBJ2-3, with 7 bases that match TRBD1. CDR1 is SGDLS and CDR2 is YYNGEE in the germline V gene. The ends lost 4 bases at V and 3 bases at J; junction bases unmatched: 11. The CDR3 runs to 16 residues. The CDR3 is CASSSTDRAGTDTQYF. For the CDR3, the DNA is TGTGCCAGCAGCTCAACCGACAGGGCAGGAACAGATACGCAGTATTTT. Supplemented by reference TRBV9 and TRBJ2-3, the full variable domain reads DSGVTQTPKHLITATGQRVTLRCSPRSGDLSVYWYQQSLDQGLQFLIQYYNGEERAKGNILERFSAQQFPDLHSELNLSSLELGDSALYFCASSSTDRAGTDTQYFGPGTRLTVL.

The rearrangement joins TRBV5-5 to TRBJ1-2; D might be TRBD1 (5 bases). V was cut by 7 bases and J by 4 bases, with 14 bases left in between. Looked up from germline, CDR1 is SGHKS and CDR2 is YYEKEE (reference sequence). This CDR3 region has 13 residues. Written as DNA, the CDR3 is TGTGCCAGCCTTGGGGGACGCGGCTATGGCTACACCTTC. It specifies CASLGGRGYGYTF. The variable domain in full, with the rest retrieved from reference TRBV5-5 and TRBJ1-2, is DAGVTQSPTHLIKTRGQQVTLRCSPISGHKSVSWYQQVLGQGPQFIFQYYEKEERGRGNFPDRFSARQFPNYSSELNVNALLLGDSALYLCASLGGRGYGYTFGSGTRLTVV.

The chain carries TRBV4-1 and TRBJ2-6; D remains unclear. The CDR3 has 14 amino acids. CDR1 is MGHRA and CDR2 is YSYEKL in the germline V gene. The V end lost 1 base, the J end lost 3 bases, and 4 bases lay between the germline ends. The CDR3 DNA reads as TGCGCCAGCAGCCAAGGAGGTGGGGCCAACGTCCTGACTTTC. Protein sequence: CASSQGGGANVLTF.

The chain carries TRBV4-2 and TRBJ1-4; TRBD1 might be the D (5 bases). Germline V CDR1 and CDR2: LGHNA, YNFKEQ. The CDR3 is 15 residues long. Trimming stripped 1 base from V and 5 bases from J, with 11 bases between. The CDR3 region has the DNA TGTGCCAGCAGCCAAGCGGGGCAGGGAAATGAAAAACTGTTTTTT. As protein: CASSQAGQGNEKLFF.

The chain links TRBV4-2 to TRBJ2-1; D possibly uses TRBD1 or TRBD2 (5 bases each). Germline lookup yields CDR1 LGHNA and CDR2 YNFKEQ. The ends were cut back, 4 bases at V and 7 bases at J, with 17 bases in the middle. The CDR3 consists of 15 residues. The CDR3, as DNA: TGTGCCAGCAGCCTTCTGGCGTCAGGGACGAATGAGCAGTTCTTC. Protein sequence: CASSLLASGTNEQFF.

This chain joins TRBV19 and TRBJ1-2; a weak D match, TRBD1 (5 bases). This CDR3 region has 14 residues. CDR1 is LNHDA, CDR2 SQIVND, per germline (reference sequence). Trimming took 6 bases from V and 2 from J, leaving 13 bases between them. The CDR3 DNA reads TGTGCCAGTAGCGACAGTACCGGAAACTATGGCTACACCTTC. This gives the protein CASSDSTGNYGYTF.